This T cell receptor beta chain comes out of a study of CD8 T cells in ankylosing spondylitis. By sample share, this clonotype is medium-sized. The antigen remains undetermined. V shed 0 bases and J shed 2 bases, with 10 bases lying between them. CDR3 size: 15 residues. CDR1 and CDR2 from the germline V gene are LGHDT and YNNKEL (reference sequence). Generation of TCR beta libraries employed quantitative 5'-RACE incorporating molecular barcodes. From the 5' RACE reads, TCRdb called clonotypes with MiXCR, one entry per CDR3 protein. The sample has over 100,000 distinct CDR3 sequences, about 10% seen once. Whole-study results and caveats: As reported, disease-linked clones showed significant enrichment in matched ankylosing spondylitis synovial fluid. Among TCR beta sequences, a motif of about 8 highly homologous variants appeared characteristic of ankylosing spondylitis blood.

What was sequenced was blood, either unsorted or a sorted T cell fraction (not recorded which). The V gene is TRBV3-1, the J gene TRBJ1-1, with D hard to call. This TCR derives from a female donor with ankylosing spondylitis or in good health (not recorded which). CDR3 sequence (DNA): TGTGCCAGCAGCCAAGATTCCCCCGTCAACACTGAAGCTTTCTTT. Translated, it gives CASSQDSPVNTEAFF.